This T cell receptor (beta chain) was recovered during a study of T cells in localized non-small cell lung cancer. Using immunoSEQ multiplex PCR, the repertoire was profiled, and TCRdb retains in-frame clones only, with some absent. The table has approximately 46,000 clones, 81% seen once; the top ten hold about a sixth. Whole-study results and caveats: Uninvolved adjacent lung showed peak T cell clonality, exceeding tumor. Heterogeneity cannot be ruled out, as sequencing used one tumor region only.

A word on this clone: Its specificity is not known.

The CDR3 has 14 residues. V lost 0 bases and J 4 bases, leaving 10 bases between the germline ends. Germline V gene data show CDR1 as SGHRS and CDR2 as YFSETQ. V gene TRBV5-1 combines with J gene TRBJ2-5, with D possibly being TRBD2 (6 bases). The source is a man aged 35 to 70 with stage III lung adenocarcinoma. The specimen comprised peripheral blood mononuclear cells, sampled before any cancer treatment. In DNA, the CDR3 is TGCGCCAGCAGCTTGGTAACTAGCTCAGAGACCCAGTACTTC. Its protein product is CASSLVTSSETQYF.